Shown below are 2 T cell receptor beta chains from a single sample sequenced in a study of control samples from healthy donors and cancer patients. Only in-frame clones appear in the TCRdb table, and some are missing; sequencing was by immunoSEQ multiplex PCR. This table has 110,000 to 150,000 clones, around 86% appearing once. Input material: blood. The receptor source for this set is a young man in good health.

This clone was recorded many times. The J gene is TRBJ2-3, the V gene TRBV6-5, with 8 bases identical to TRBD1. Germline assignment: CDR1 MNHEY and CDR2 SVGAGI. With 7 bases clipped from V and 5 bases from J, the junction kept 8 bases outside the gene matches. This CDR3 region has 14 residues. CDR3 sequence: CASKYPGGVDTQYF. The CDR3 nucleotides read TGTGCCAGCAAATACCCAGGGGGCGTAGATACGCAGTATTTT.

The J gene is TRBJ2-1, the V gene TRBV11-3; D tentatively fits TRBD1 or TRBD2 (5 bases each). The CDR3 has 13 residues. CDR1 SGHNT and CDR2 YENEEA come from the germline V gene. The germline V and J ends were trimmed by 8 bases and 2 bases, with 10 bases remaining between them. The CDR3 protein is CASRSGPYNEQFF. DNA of the CDR3: TGTGCCAGCCGCTCGGGGCCCTACAATGAGCAGTTCTTC.